The entry that follows covers one T cell receptor beta chain sequence. A much larger clone differs by one base, so this may be a read error. This entry is derived from a study of kidney transplant recipient with SARS-CoV-2 infection. Germline CDR1 DFQATT, CDR2 SNEGSKA (reference sequence). CDR3 length: 14 amino acids. Using its own MiXCR run on the reads, TCRdb lists one record per CDR3 protein. Of 200,000 to 300,000 distinct CDR3 sequences in the sample, around 30% were seen once. The rearrangement joins TRBV20-1 to TRBJ2-7; 8 nucleotides match TRBD2. The source is a male patient aged 25-45 years who had COVID-19 and was a kidney transplant recipient. The graft donor may have given rise to some T cells. The sample here was a blood sample, taken at baseline and around day 120 from a kidney transplant recipient. The CDR3 reads CSAPIAGITFEQCF. CDR3 DNA: TGCAGTGCTCCAATAGCGGGGATTACATTCGAGCAGTGCTTC.